The 6 T cell receptor beta chains presented below share a single source sample, sequenced in a study of T cells in Graves' hyperthyroidism and ophthalmopathy (dated by TCRdb to between 2019 and 2020). Library creation used multiplex PCR. Sequencing instrument: Illumina HiSeq 2000. Amplification of TCR beta CDR3 regions was carried out from RNA transcripts. The first round of RT-PCR for the TCR CDR3 was performed with the HTBI primer set and the Qiagen OneStep RT-PCR kit. TCRdb applied fastp at Q25 and MiXCR to the public reads, then kept only in-frame beta chains. CDR3 protein sequences are deduplicated, and each keeps its most common genes and DNA. The table for this sample lists roughly 700,000 distinct CDR3 sequences; less than 15% of them were counted only once. The ten largest clones add up to roughly 10% of the sample. Material for sequencing was blood. All receptors derive from a woman under 30 with Graves' hyperthyroidism.

Ten or more counts support this clonotype. The V and J genes are TRBV12-3 or TRBV12-4 and TRBJ1-2; a possible D gene is TRBD1 (5 bases). The CDR3 totals 12 residues. V was shortened by 4 bases and J by 4 bases, with 7 bases between the two germline ends. Here the CDR3 DNA reads TGTGCCAGCAGTTCCGGGGGCTATGGCTACACCTTC. Its translation: CASSSGGYGYTF.

This clonotype was seen repeatedly, ten times or more. The V gene is TRBV7-9, the J gene TRBJ2-3; tentative D call: TRBD2 (6 bases). V was cut by 0 bases and J by 3 bases, with 16 bases left in between. CDR1 is SEHNR and CDR2 is FQNEAQ in the germline V gene (reference sequence). The length of the CDR3 is 17 residues. The CDR3: CASSLASGAGFTDTQYF. CDR3 nucleotides: TGTGCCAGCAGCTTAGCGAGCGGCGCGGGATTTACAGATACGCAGTATTTT.

In regard to this clonotype: A read error may produce the germline difference seen at one junction end. The chain carries TRBV20-1 and TRBJ1-4, with 7 bases aligning to TRBD1. The germline V gene encodes CDR1 DFQATT and CDR2 SNEGSKA (reference sequence). There are 16 residues in the CDR3. CDR3 amino acids: CSARVGQTTTNEKLFF. The DNA of the CDR3 is TGCAGTGCCAGAGTGGGACAGACTACAACTAATGAAAAACTGTTTTTT.

This clonotype was detected ten times or more. The chain carries TRBV24-1 and TRBJ2-3; 13 bases map to TRBD2. The junction had 16 bases not matched to a gene; V was cut back by 4 bases and J by 1 base. The CDR3 is 21 residues long. Germline values: CDR1 KGHDR, CDR2 SFDVKD. Here the CDR3 DNA reads TGTGCCACCAGTGACCCGTCTACTAGCGGGAGGGCAAATCATGGCACAGATACGCAGTATTTT. This sequence encodes CATSDPSTSGRANHGTDTQYF.

This clonotype was detected a few times. The gene calls are TRBV7-9 and TRBJ1-2, with D unclear. Germline V gives CDR1 SEHNR, CDR2 FQNEAQ (reference sequence). Trimming pared 4 bases from V and 3 bases from J, leaving 18 bases between. The CDR3 sequence is 16 residues long. CDR3 nucleotide sequence: TGTGCCAGCAGCTCGCTAGTTGGGCCCGCGGACTATGGCTACACCTTC. Its translation is CASSSLVGPADYGYTF.

This clonotype was counted only a few times. This chain connects TRBV9 to TRBJ2-3; D possibly corresponds to TRBD2 (6 bases). The CDR3 is made up of 18 amino acids. The germline V gene has CDR1 SGDLS and CDR2 YYNGEE. V shed 3 bases and J shed 0 bases, with 20 bases lying between them. Here the CDR3 reads CASSGLGGDGTSTDTQYF. CDR3 coding DNA: TGTGCCAGCAGCGGACTAGGCGGGGACGGCACTAGCACAGATACGCAGTATTTT.